What follows describes a single T cell receptor beta chain. In this sample, this clonotype turned up a few times. Its antigen remains unidentified. There are no base qualities to consult, and no much larger clone falls within one base. V is pared back by 8 bases and J by 5 bases, with 16 bases lying between the germline termini. The CDR3 numbers 14 residues from cysteine through phenylalanine. The sequence is cut down to CDR3 DNA, 42 bases in frame from base 1. This sample is drawn from a study of identical twins (TCRdb year 2016). Concerning the study at large: To test whether fetal clonotypes persist, this study deep-sequenced TCR alpha and beta repertoires from monozygotic twins, from unrelated adults of various ages, and from cord blood. To rule out contamination, the twin experiments were replicated at different times with different library preparation protocols.

Libraries were constructed by 5' RACE. Sequencing was performed on an Illumina HiSeq 2000. A universal primer binding site was introduced by template switching, and a unique molecular identifier was present in the final cDNA, enabling accurate counting of TCR cDNA molecules. First-strand cDNA for TCR alpha and beta chains was synthesized from specific primers in the conserved constant-segment region. To control for contamination, each cDNA library was double barcoded with a SMART-Mk sample barcode plus Illumina barcodes. TruSeq adapter sequences, together with Illumina sample barcodes, were added in two successive PCR steps. TCR alpha and beta cDNA libraries were sequenced on the Illumina HiSeq platform with custom primers. Per the source publication's procedure: MiGEC was used to process raw reads and extract unique molecular identifiers, and MiXCR was used to find CDR3 positions. For each individual, recombination models were inferred using an EM algorithm with the repgenHMM and IGoR tools. The analysis of shared clonotypes was done with the tcR package in R, with sharing normalized by the product of cloneset sizes. Out-of-frame nonproductive sequences were analyzed to study raw recombination free of thymic and clonal selection effects. The public reads were quality trimmed at Q25 with fastp and then assembled into clones with MiXCR by TCRdb, keeping productive beta chains. Each CDR3 protein gets just one entry, which takes the most common genes and DNA from the rows behind it. What appears here as the V and J calls and clone size reflects TCRdb's work, not the paper's. This sample has hundreds of thousands of distinct CDR3 sequences in its table, and 9% to 15% of those were observed once. More than 6% of the sample belongs to the ten largest clones.

All donors were healthy Caucasians. The twin cohort consisted of three pairs of female monozygotic twins, all aged 18 to 29 years. Positive isolation kits from Invitrogen were used to isolate the CD4+ and CD8+ T cell populations. Results the study describes overall, beyond this receptor: Abundant cord blood beta clonotypes had fewer insertions, young adult naive repertoires showed a similar but weaker trend, and memory repertoires showed no such trend. Compared with coincidental sharing between unrelated individuals, out-of-frame TCR alpha sequences shared between twins showed an excess of sequences with low generation probability. Conclusions relied on cross-sectional statistical analysis, since the same donors could not be followed over many years. A weaker excess of twin sharing was found in beta out-of-frame sequences because the signal-to-noise ratio was lowered by fewer shared sequences. Zero-insertion analyses could be partly confounded by invariant T cells such as MAIT and iNKT, although diverse VJ usage argued against such confounding for most clonotypes. In monozygotic twins, out-of-frame TCR alpha sharing was systematically underestimated by recombination models, although the models agreed with sharing between unrelated individuals.

Separately, the same data were catalogued under a study of yellow fever vaccine responses in identical twins. The second study's authors report: The T cell response to vaccination in identical twins was reported by the authors to appear partly convergent and partly personalized. The study precisely tracked vaccine-responding T cell clones in identical twins.

The clonotype comes from a woman under 30 in good health. Sequencing was done on a sample of CD8+ T cells sorted from blood. Recombination linked TRBV12-3 or TRBV12-4 to TRBJ2-1; the D gene cannot be resolved reliably. The CDR3 here reads CASHPAGRNNEQFF. The DNA sequence is given as TGTGCCAGCCACCCCGCTGGGCGGAACAATGAGCAGTTCTTC.